The clone carrying this T cell receptor beta chain was counted at least ten times. Antigen: not known. The sample is drawn from a study of T cells in Graves' hyperthyroidism and ophthalmopathy. Regarding the study as a whole: Ophthalmopathy and stable hyperthyroidism were separated by a 13 V-J model.

A patient was excluded if there was uncontrolled infection, other autoimmune disease, pregnancy or lactation. It was RNA transcripts that yielded the amplified TCR beta CDR3 regions. First-round RT-PCR of the TCR CDR3 relied on the HTBI primer set. TCRdb redid the calling of the multiplex PCR reads with MiXCR, one entry per CDR3 protein. The sample carries around 660,000 distinct CDR3 sequences, 45% recorded once. This CDR3 region has 17 residues. Trimming took off 1 base at V and 0 bases at J, with 13 bases between the two ends. Germline V gene data show CDR1 as LNHNV and CDR2 as YYDKDF (reference sequence).

Input material: peripheral blood or thyroid tissue (not recorded which). The TCR comes from an adult man with Graves' disease, either hyperthyroidism or ophthalmopathy (not recorded which). The V gene is TRBV15, the J gene TRBJ1-5; weak D call: TRBD1 (6 bases). Written as DNA, the CDR3 is TGTGCCACCAGCAGAGCGACAGGCCGTTATAGCAATCAGCCCCAGCATTTT. It is translated as CATSRATGRYSNQPQHF.